The clone carrying this T cell receptor (beta chain) was found many times. TCRdb re-derived calls from the RACE reads in MiXCR, one entry per CDR3 protein. Of over 35,000 distinct CDR3 sequences in the sample, under 12% were seen once. The data belong to a study of human T cells and chemical hapten exposure. Germline assignment: CDR1 SEHNR and CDR2 FQNEAQ (reference sequence). V lost 5 bases and J lost 2, with 10 bases in between. The length of the CDR3 is 14 residues. Time point given: pre-sensitization, week 0. Described treatment: therapeutic diphenylcyclopropenone sensitization with weekly scalp DPC.

The rearrangement links TRBV7-9 to TRBJ2-1; no firm D call. The sample was whole blood, taken in connection with sensitization to the hapten diphenylcyclopropenone (DPC). This clonotype originated in a man younger than 40 with alopecia areata. Some clones in this sample may be carry-over from other donors' samples. The CDR3 coding sequence is TGTGCCAGCAGCGTAGATACAGCCTACAATGAGCAGTTCTTC. Translation gives CASSVDTAYNEQFF. Full variable domain (remainder filled in from reference TRBV7-9 and TRBJ2-1): DTGVSQNPRHKITKRGQNVTFRCDPISEHNRLYWYRQTLGQGPEFLTYFQNEAQLEKSRLLSDRFSAERPKGSFSTLEIQRTEQGDSAMYLCASSVDTAYNEQFFGPGTRLTVL.